Shown below are 31 T cell receptor beta chains from a single sample sequenced in a study of blood T cells in healthy people across ages (dated by TCRdb to 2013 to 2016). The library was produced with 5' RACE. This sample was sequenced with an Illumina HiSeq 2500. A second PCR of about 7 to 12 cycles was performed with a sample-barcoded 5' primer and a J-beta primer mix. TCRdb applied fastp at Q25 and MiXCR to the public reads, then kept only in-frame beta chains. Under each unique CDR3 protein, matching rows form one entry showing the most common genes and DNA. For this sample there are approximately 780,000 distinct CDR3 sequences; roughly 25% appear just once. The ten largest clones add up to about 3% of the sample. This same sample was also part of a study on T cells of mothers and their children.

The material sequenced was blood. These receptors were taken from a boy between 5 and 17 years old in good health.

This chain links TRBV5-1 with TRBJ2-7; D tentatively fits TRBD1 or TRBD2 (6 bases each). The ends were cut back, 6 bases at V and 3 bases at J, with 16 bases in the middle. Germline-derived CDR1 and CDR2 are SGHRS and YFSETQ. This CDR3 comprises 14 residues. Here the CDR3 reads CASNPQGRLYEQYF. The DNA of the CDR3 is TGCGCCAGCAACCCCCAGGGGAGGCTCTACGAGCAGTACTTC.

The chain is built from TRBV18 and TRBJ2-3; no clear D. With 3 bases removed from V and 3 bases from J, the gap between germline ends came to 13 bases. The CDR3 runs to 15 residues. Germline CDR1 KGHSH, CDR2 LQKENI. This CDR3 is CASSPSTAATDTQYF. In DNA, the CDR3 is TGTGCCAGCTCACCGTCAACAGCCGCAACAGATACGCAGTATTTT.

This chain uses TRBV2 with TRBJ1-1; D is undetermined. V lost 2 bases and J lost 4, with 11 bases in between. This CDR3 has 14 residues. Germline CDR1 SNHLY, CDR2 FYNNEI. CDR3 nucleotides: TGTGCCAGCAGTGAAAAGATCTGGGGCACTGAAGCTTTCTTT. Translated, it gives CASSEKIWGTEAFF.

The rearrangement uses TRBV12-3 or TRBV12-4 and TRBJ2-7; maybe TRBD1 (7 bases). The CDR3 runs to 14 residues. Trimming took off 6 bases at V and 5 bases at J, with 17 bases between the two ends. CDR3 DNA sequence: TGTGCCAGCAGCCCGGAGGGGGCTCGCCACGAGCAGTACTTC. As protein: CASSPEGARHEQYF.

The sample holds a few counts of this clonotype. The chain links TRBV7-9 to TRBJ2-7; 14 bases agree with TRBD2. The CDR3 length is 17 residues. The germline gives CDR1 SEHNR, CDR2 FQNEAQ (reference sequence). Unmatched junction bases numbered 11, after V lost 3 bases and J lost 7 bases. The CDR3 reads CASSFGLAGGFLREQYF. CDR3 bases: TGTGCCAGCAGCTTCGGACTAGCGGGGGGTTTCCTGAGGGAGCAGTACTTC.

The chain uses TRBV6-1 and TRBJ2-5, with D uncertain. Matching the DNA end better, TRBJ2-7 makes the J call doubtful. The CDR3 is 13 amino acids. The germline gives CDR1 MNHNS, CDR2 SASEGT. The CDR3 DNA sequence: TGTGCCAGCAGTGAATATGGGACCTACGAGCAGTACGTC. Translating gives CASSEYGTYEQYV.

The genes are TRBV5-1 and TRBJ1-4; 11 bases agree with TRBD1. This CDR3 has 15 amino acids. Germline V gene sequence: CDR1 SGHRS, CDR2 YFSETQ. With 3 bases clipped from V and 7 bases from J, the junction kept 5 bases outside the gene matches. CDR3 bases: TGCGCCAGCAGCTGGGGGACAGGGGGGGTTGAAAAACTGTTTTTT. This encodes CASSWGTGGVEKLFF.

The sample holds a few counts of this clonotype. This chain connects TRBV5-6 to TRBJ2-2, with D uncertain. V lost 2 bases, J lost 4 bases, and 12 bases lay in between. In germline, CDR1 is SGHDT, CDR2 YYEEEE. The CDR3 runs to 15 residues. CDR3 DNA: TGTGCCAGCAGCTTCTCGGGTCTCCCCACCGGGGAGCTGTTTTTT. As protein: CASSFSGLPTGELFF.

This clonotype was counted between two and nine times. The chain uses TRBV2 and TRBJ2-5; weak D call: TRBD1 (7 bases). Germline V gene lookup returns CDR1 SNHLY and CDR2 FYNNEI. V lost 10 bases to trimming and J lost 4 bases, with 13 bases between them. The CDR3 sequence is 12 residues long. CDR3 sequence: CATGGGPETQYF. The CDR3 region has the DNA TGTGCCACTGGAGGGGGCCCAGAGACCCAGTACTTC.

The chain combines TRBV6-4 with TRBJ1-1; the D gene is possibly TRBD1 (6 bases). The CDR3 has 14 residues. CDR1 MRHNA and CDR2 SNTAGT come from the germline V gene. Trimming cost V 5 bases and J 6 bases, with 16 bases left between them. CDR3 bases: TGTGCCAGCAGTCCGGGAGGGACATCATCTGAAGCTTTCTTT. Translation: CASSPGGTSSEAFF.

This clonotype was picked up a small number of times. The CDR3 spells CASSGRDSGFNYGYTF. Written as DNA, the CDR3 is TGCGCCAGCAGCGGTAGGGACAGCGGGTTTAACTATGGCTACACCTTC. This chain connects TRBV4-1 to TRBJ1-2; 7 bases line up with TRBD1. CDR1 is MGHRA, CDR2 YSYEKL, per germline. The CDR3 is made up of 16 amino acids. V shed 5 bases, J shed 1 base, and the junction held 10 bases outside the gene matches.

This clonotype has more than one count but fewer than ten. The chain carries TRBV15 and TRBJ2-7; D may be TRBD1 (5 bases). The CDR3 is 13 residues long. Germline V gives CDR1 LNHNV, CDR2 YYDKDF (reference sequence). Trimming shortened V by 3 bases and J by 2 bases, and 8 bases separated the two germline ends. CDR3 DNA sequence: TGTGCCACCAGCAGCCGGACAACCTACGAGCAGTACTTC. It translates to CATSSRTTYEQYF.

This chain links TRBV3-1 with TRBJ1-1; D is unclear. This CDR3 has 14 amino acids. CDR1 and CDR2 from the germline V gene are LGHDT and YNNKEL (reference sequence). The V gene lost 3 bases and the J gene lost 8 bases, with 16 bases spanning the gap. The CDR3 region has the DNA TGTGCCAGCAGCCAGGGAGTCAACCTGGGGGAAGCTTTCTTT. This encodes CASSQGVNLGEAFF.

This clonotype was counted between two and nine times. The V gene is TRBV24-1, the J gene TRBJ2-5, with TRBD2 matching 8 bases. CDR1 is KGHDR, CDR2 SFDVKD, per germline. V gave up 0 bases and J gave up 5 bases; unmatched junction bases: 4. The CDR3 totals 15 residues. CDR3 DNA: TGTGCCACCAGTGATTTGCGGGGGGGAGGCGAGACCCAGTACTTC. This gives the protein CATSDLRGGGETQYF.

The V call is TRBV7-9, the J call TRBJ2-7, with TRBD2 identical over 15 bases. The closer fit of TRBJ2-1 to the DNA end suggests the J call may be wrong. The CDR3 has 16 amino acids. Germline V CDR1 and CDR2: SEHNR, FQNEAQ (reference sequence). Here the CDR3 reads CASSTGTSGGRGKQFF. DNA of the CDR3: TGTGCCAGCAGCACCGGGACTAGCGGGGGGCGGGGTAAGCAGTTCTTC.

This clonotype turned up a few times. The chain carries TRBV6-1 and TRBJ2-1; the D is unclear. V was trimmed by 8 bases and J by 7 bases, leaving 12 bases between them. Germline-derived CDR1 and CDR2 are MNHNS and SASEGT. The CDR3 is made up of 12 amino acids. CDR3 nucleotides: TGTGCCAGCTGGCCGGAACTGAATGAGCAGTTCTTC. It specifies CASWPELNEQFF.

The chain combines TRBV5-1 with TRBJ1-4; no firm D call. CDR1 is SGHRS and CDR2 is YFSETQ in the germline V gene. The germline V and J ends were trimmed by 1 base and 8 bases, with 9 bases remaining between them. This CDR3 comprises 13 residues. In DNA, the CDR3 is TGCGCCAGCAGCTTGACGCCCACAGAAAAACTGTTTTTT. It yields the protein CASSLTPTEKLFF.

This sequence joins TRBV11-2 and TRBJ1-6; D uncertain. V was shortened by 3 bases and J by 7 bases, with 13 bases between the two germline ends. CDR1 is SGHAT, CDR2 FQNNGV, per germline. The CDR3 extends over 15 amino acids. The CDR3 DNA is TGTGCCAGCAGCTTCGAGTCTCTTTTAAATTCACCCCTCCACTTT. Translation gives CASSFESLLNSPLHF.

This clonotype came up a few times. J is TRBJ2-1 and V is TRBV5-6; D tentatively reads TRBD1 or TRBD2 (5 bases each). This CDR3 is built from 12 residues. CDR1 and CDR2 (germline): SGHDT, YYEEEE. Deletions cut 8 bases from V and 6 bases from J, with 12 bases between. DNA for the CDR3: TGTGCCAGTACGGGGCTTGGCAATGAGCAGTTCTTC. Translation gives CASTGLGNEQFF.

This clonotype was detected a few times. The V call is TRBV2, the J call TRBJ2-1; 7 bases are a match to TRBD1. Gene TRBJ2-5 matches the end of the DNA better, so the J call may be wrong. This CDR3 is built from 13 residues. The germline V gene has CDR1 SNHLY and CDR2 FYNNEI. The CDR3 nucleotides are TGTGCCAGCAATGGACAGGAGCAAGAGACCCAGTACTTC. It translates to CASNGQEQETQYF.

The chain recombines TRBV28 with TRBJ2-4; D remains unclear. Trimming shortened V by 10 bases and J by 0 bases, and 10 bases separated the two germline ends. The CDR3 runs 13 residues. CDR1 MDHEN and CDR2 SYDVKM come from the germline V gene. The CDR3, as DNA: TGTGCCACCGAGGTGCTAGCCAAAAACATTCAGTACTTC. This translates into CATEVLAKNIQYF.

This sequence joins TRBV7-3 and TRBJ2-7, with 7 bases matching TRBD2. Germline V gene data show CDR1 as SGHTA and CDR2 as FQGTGA. The CDR3 consists of 14 residues. V trimming: 0 bases; J trimming: 6 bases; junction bases outside the gene matches: 5. DNA of the CDR3: TGTGCCAGCAGCTTAACGGGAGGGTTCGGCGAGCAGTACTTC. It is translated as CASSLTGGFGEQYF.

This clonotype was detected many times. The gene calls are TRBV29-1 and TRBJ2-5, with D maybe TRBD2 (6 bases). V dropped 6 bases and J dropped 3 bases, with 11 bases sitting between them. Germline V lookup: CDR1 SQVTM, CDR2 ANQGSEA. CDR3 size: 12 residues. CDR3 protein: CSVGTGEETQYF. The DNA of the CDR3 is TGCAGCGTGGGGACGGGGGAAGAGACCCAGTACTTC.

This clonotype was found once. The chain has TRBV9 and TRBJ2-3; no reliable D call. Per germline, CDR1 SGDLS and CDR2 YYNGEE. V dropped 1 base and J dropped 3 bases, with 12 bases sitting between them. This CDR3 is built from 15 residues. Written as DNA, the CDR3 is TGTGCCAGCAGCGTACATCCCACGGATACAGATACGCAGTATTTT. Its translation is CASSVHPTDTDTQYF.

The CDR3 loop reads CACQNTEAFF. In DNA form, the CDR3 reads TGTGCCTGCCAGAACACTGAAGCTTTCTTT. The V gene is TRBV30, the J gene TRBJ1-1; no definite D call. With 6 bases removed from V and 1 base from J, the gap between germline ends came to 3 bases. The CDR3 length is 10 residues. Germline CDR1 is GTSNPN and CDR2 is SVGIG (reference sequence).

The CDR3 sequence is CASSYSAQGKYTF. The CDR3 DNA follows: TGTGCCAGCAGTTACTCGGCACAGGGAAAGTACACCTTC. J is TRBJ1-2 and V is TRBV6-2 or TRBV6-3, with D perhaps TRBD1 (6 bases). This CDR3 has 13 amino acids. Trimming removed 0 bases from V and 11 bases from J, with 13 bases in between. Germline CDR1 and CDR2: MNHEY and SVGEGT.

The chain uses TRBV4-1 and TRBJ1-4; 8 bases are a match to TRBD1. The junction had 7 bases not matched to a gene; V was cut back by 4 bases and J by 3 bases. The CDR3 consists of 16 residues. CDR1 and CDR2 (germline): MGHRA, YSYEKL. The CDR3 protein is CASSLTGAASNEKLFF. As DNA, the CDR3 is TGCGCCAGCAGCCTGACAGGGGCGGCCTCTAATGAAAAACTGTTTTTT.

In this sample, this clonotype turned up once. One end of the junction is discordant with germline, which a read error may explain. The chain uses TRBV5-1 and TRBJ1-2; D remains ambiguous. In germline, CDR1 is SGHRS, CDR2 YFSETQ. This CDR3 has 15 residues. The CDR3, as DNA: TGCGTCAGCAGCTTGATACAGACGCCTGCCCATGGCTACACCTTC. Protein product: CVSSLIQTPAHGYTF.

This chain joins TRBV20-1 and TRBJ1-1, with 8 bases identical to TRBD1. J gave up 11 bases and V 0 bases, and 8 bases lay outside the gene matches. From germline, CDR1 is DFQATT and CDR2 SNEGSKA (reference sequence). The CDR3 is made up of 13 amino acids. The CDR3 DNA sequence: TGCAGTGCTAGAGATAGGGCAGGGGGCGACGCTTTCTTT. Its translation: CSARDRAGGDAFF.

The V and J genes are TRBV6-5 and TRBJ2-7, with a tentative D call TRBD1 (6 bases). The V end was cut by 7 bases, the J end by 2 bases, with 15 bases between. Germline lookup yields CDR1 MNHEY and CDR2 SVGAGI. This CDR3 spans 14 amino acids. CDR3 amino acids: CASTGQGTTYEQYF. CDR3 nucleotides: TGTGCCAGCACCGGGCAGGGGACCACCTACGAGCAGTACTTC.

This clonotype was picked up a small number of times. The chain carries TRBV21-1 and TRBJ2-4; the table's D gene call, TRBD1, was not cross checked with the DNA. TRBV21-1 is a pseudogene. The CDR3 is 13 amino acids. CDR3 DNA sequence: TGTGCCAGCAGCATCCCGACTGGAAACATTCAGTACTTC. Translated, it gives CASSIPTGNIQYF.